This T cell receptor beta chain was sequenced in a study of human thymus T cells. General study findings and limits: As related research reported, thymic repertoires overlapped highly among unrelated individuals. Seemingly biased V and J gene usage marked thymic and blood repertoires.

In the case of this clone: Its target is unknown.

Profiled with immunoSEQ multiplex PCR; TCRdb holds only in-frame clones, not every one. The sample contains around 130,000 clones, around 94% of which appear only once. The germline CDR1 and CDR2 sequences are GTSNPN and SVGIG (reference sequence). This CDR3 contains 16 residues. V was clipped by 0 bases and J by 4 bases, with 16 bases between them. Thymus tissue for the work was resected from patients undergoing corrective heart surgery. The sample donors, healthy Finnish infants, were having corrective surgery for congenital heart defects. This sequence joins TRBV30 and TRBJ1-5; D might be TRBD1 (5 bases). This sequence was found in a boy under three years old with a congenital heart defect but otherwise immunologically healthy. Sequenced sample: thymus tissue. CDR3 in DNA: TGTGCCTGGAGTGTAGGAAAGTACAGGTCAAATCAGCCCCAGCATTTT. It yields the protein CAWSVGKYRSNQPQHF.